Listed below are T cell receptor beta chains from one sample, sequenced in a study of OX40 agonist ivuxolimab in advanced cancers. Data came from immunoSEQ multiplex PCR; TCRdb stores just in-frame clones and leaves some out. The sample carries over 35,000 clones, around 89% recorded once. This specimen was CD4+ or CD8+ T cells sorted from blood, taken in a trial of the OX40 agonist ivuxolimab. The receptors shown here come from an adult with an advanced solid tumor such as melanoma, head and neck, liver or kidney cancer. Each CDR3 is given with its conserved first and last residue. A D gene is named only where the DNA matches it firmly. Clone size appears in some rows only: once, few, many, or a class for an expanded clone.

TRBJ1-2 | NA | TRBV5-1 | NA | CASSPGDSLSYGYTF | TGCGCCAGCAGCCCGGGGGATAGTCTTTCCTATGGCTACACCTTC
TRBJ2-7 | NA | TRBV4-1 | once | CASSQESTISYEQYF | TGCGCCAGCAGCCAAGAGTCAACCATATCGTACGAGCAGTACTTC
TRBJ2-1 | TRBD2 | TRBV4-1 | once | CASSQEAGGGAVEQFF | TGCGCCAGCAGCCAAGAAGCTGGCGGGGGGGCCGTTGAGCAGTTCTTC
TRBJ2-5 | NA | TRBV9 | NA | CASSAGRHGRETQYF | TGTGCCAGCAGTGCCGGCAGACACGGGAGAGAGACCCAGTACTTC
TRBJ1-1 | TRBD1 | TRBV6-1 | NA | CASRSGQTHTEAFF | TGTGCCAGCAGATCGGGACAGACCCACACTGAAGCTTTCTTT
TRBJ2-3 | NA | TRBV7-2 | NA | CASSDLRWGTDTQYF | TGTGCCAGCAGCGACTTAAGGTGGGGCACAGATACGCAGTATTTT
TRBJ2-7 | NA | TRBV2 | NA | CASSGGEQYF | TGTGCCAGCAGTGGCGGGGAGCAGTACTTC
TRBJ2-7 | NA | TRBV5-1 | NA | CASSTDSWGLSYEQYF | TGCGCCAGCAGCACCGACAGTTGGGGTTTATCCTACGAGCAGTACTTC
TRBJ2-5 | NA | TRBV13 | NA | CASSLRPDQETQYF | TGTGCCAGCAGCTTACGGCCGGACCAAGAGACCCAGTACTTC
TRBJ1-2 | NA | TRBV19 | NA | CASTNKRGGYTF | TGTGCCAGTACCAACAAAAGAGGAGGCTACACCTTC
TRBJ1-2 | NA | TRBV2 | NA | CASSENSYGYTF | TGTGCCAGCAGTGAAAACAGCTATGGCTACACCTTC
TRBJ2-3 | NA | TRBV5-4 | NA | CASSSGIDTQYF | TGTGCCAGCAGCTCGGGAATAGATACGCAGTATTTT
TRBJ2-5 | TRBD1 | TRBV11-3 | NA | CASSSGTGGETQYF | TGTGCCAGCAGCTCAGGGACAGGGGGTGAGACCCAGTACTTC
TRBJ2-7 | NA | TRBV7-9 | NA | CASSRGTEGEPYEQYF | TGTGCCAGCAGCCGGGGGACAGAGGGGGAACCCTACGAGCAGTACTTC
TRBJ2-7 | TRBD1 | TRBV5-5 | NA | CASSPLTGQGSYEQYF | TGTGCCAGCAGCCCCCTTACGGGACAGGGATCCTACGAGCAGTACTTC
TRBJ1-1 | NA | TRBV6-6 | once | CASSYYGNTEAFF | TGTGCCAGCAGTTACTATGGGAACACTGAAGCTTTCTTT
TRBJ2-1 | NA | TRBV18 | NA | CASSPQGFDEQFF | TGTGCCAGCTCACCCCAGGGATTCGATGAGCAGTTCTTC
TRBJ1-1 | TRBD1 | TRBV28 | once | CASTLIRDRDTEAFF | TGTGCCAGCACCTTAATTAGGGACAGGGACACTGAAGCTTTCTTT
TRBJ2-1 | NA | TRBV28 | NA | CASRGGVINNEQFF | TGTGCCAGCAGGGGTGGGGTTATCAACAATGAGCAGTTCTTC